The text below deals with one TCR beta chain. Its matching antigen is unknown. All donors were Caucasian adults living in Nashville, Tennessee. This sample is part of a study of shared clonotypes between healthy human individuals. Overall study context: A couple of women and a few men aged 18 to 49 served as donors. Findings of the study overall: An expected dependence of interdonor clonotype sharing on sequencing depth was noted.

The CDR3 sequence is 12 residues long. CDR1 and CDR2 (germline): SGHNT, YYREEE (reference sequence). The junction had 4 bases not matched to a gene; V was cut back by 5 bases and J by 6 bases. Unsorted PBMC DNA went through sequencing on ten immunoSEQ deep assay plates. Repertoires were generated with immunoSEQ multiplex PCR, while TCRdb's copy carries only in-frame clones and drops some. The sample holds fewer than 550,000 clones; 60% to 80% are singletons and the top ten take roughly an eighth. The material sequenced was PBMCs. This TCR was sampled from a middle-aged woman in good health. Some clones in this sample may be carry-over from other donors' samples. V is TRBV5-4 and J is TRBJ1-1, with TRBD1 matching 7 bases. CDR3 region: CASRETGSEAFF. The CDR3 region has the DNA TGTGCCAGCAGGGAGACAGGGTCTGAAGCTTTCTTT.